The entry that follows covers one TCR beta chain sequence. Its recognized antigen is unknown. No base-level quality is on record; no much larger clone is a single base apart. This sample stems from a study of CD8 T cells in ankylosing spondylitis (dated by TCRdb to between 2016 and 2019). Some background on the complete study: The study set out to find disease-linked TCR variants by profiling T cell receptor beta repertoires in ankylosing spondylitis patients and healthy donors. The whole study cohort included under 140 healthy donors and around 25 ankylosing spondylitis patients. Samples of peripheral blood were taken, and for ankylosing spondylitis patients, synovial fluid was collected as well. The paper as a whole reports these results and caveats: A TCR beta motif made up of eight highly homologous amino acid variants appeared to be characteristic of blood from ankylosing spondylitis patients. The disease-linked clones were reported to be significantly enriched in matched synovial fluid samples from ankylosing spondylitis patients. The disease-linked clones had a CD8+ phenotype and were found at relatively low frequencies in peripheral blood. Some motif variants had previously been reported in the synovial fluid and blood of reactive arthritis patients, which suggests shared mechanisms of disease initiation.

Sequencing instrument: Illumina HiSeq 2500. TCR beta libraries were prepared by quantitative 5'-RACE with molecular barcodes. Per the original workflow: A new computational method, built on a probabilistic model of VDJ rearrangement, was used to identify disease-linked TCR variants. Using fastp trimming at Q25 and MiXCR clonotype assembly, TCRdb reanalyzed the public sequencing data and kept in-frame beta chains. Each CDR3 protein gets just one entry, which takes the most common genes and DNA from the rows behind it. None of the V and J calls come from the authors' own analysis; TCRdb made them. The sample yields more than 600,000 distinct CDR3 sequences; around 19% were counted once. In total, the top ten clones hold over 15% of the sample. CDR1 and CDR2 (SNHLY, FYNNEI) derive from the germline V gene. CDR3 length: 15 amino acids, cysteine to phenylalanine. The sequence is cut down to CDR3 DNA, 45 bases in frame from base 1. Between the V and J ends, shortened by 6 bases and 0 bases respectively, the junction contains 11 bases.

The chain couples TRBV2 to TRBJ2-2; TRBD1 is a possible D gene, resting on 5 matching bases. The source is a male donor with ankylosing spondylitis. The specimen was blood, either unsorted or a sorted T cell fraction (not recorded which). The CDR3 reads as follows: CASRETASNTGELFF. The sequence in DNA is TGTGCCAGCAGGGAGACAGCCTCGAACACCGGGGAGCTGTTTTTT.